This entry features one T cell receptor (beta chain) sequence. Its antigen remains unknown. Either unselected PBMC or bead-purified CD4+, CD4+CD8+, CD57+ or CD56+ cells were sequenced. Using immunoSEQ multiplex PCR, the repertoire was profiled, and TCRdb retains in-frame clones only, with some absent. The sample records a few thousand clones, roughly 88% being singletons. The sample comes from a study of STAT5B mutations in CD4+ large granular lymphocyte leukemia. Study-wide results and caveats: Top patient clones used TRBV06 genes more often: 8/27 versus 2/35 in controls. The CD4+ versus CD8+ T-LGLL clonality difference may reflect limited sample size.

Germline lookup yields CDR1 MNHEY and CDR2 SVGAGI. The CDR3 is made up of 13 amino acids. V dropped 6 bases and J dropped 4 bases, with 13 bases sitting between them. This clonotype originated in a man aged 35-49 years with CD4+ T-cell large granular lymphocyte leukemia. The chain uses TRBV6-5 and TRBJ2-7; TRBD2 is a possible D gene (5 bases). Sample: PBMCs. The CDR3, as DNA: TGTGCCAGCAGCAGAACTAGAGGTTACGAGCAGTACTTC. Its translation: CASSRTRGYEQYF.